The 19 T cell receptor beta chains in this list originate from one sample, sequenced in a study of blood T cell repertoires in COVID-19 (TCRdb year 2020). Library preparation used the immunoSEQ multiplex PCR assay. As stored in TCRdb, this immuneACCESS dataset retains in-frame rearrangements with V and J assigned. A fraction of the clones does not appear; measured against another copy, unresolved V genes explain less than half of the discrepancy, and the remainder lacks a known reason. This sample is represented by about 220,000 clones; around 84% of them were singletons. Clones ranked in the top ten supply 4.5% to 6% of the sample. Sequenced: peripheral blood. These receptor sequences come from a woman in her sixties who had recovered from COVID-19.

A single count supports this clone. V is TRBV28 and J is TRBJ2-1; 12 bases match TRBD2. Germline V CDR1 and CDR2: MDHEN, SYDVKM. V was clipped by 3 bases and J by 6 bases; unmatched bases: 3. The CDR3 covers 15 residues. This CDR3 is CASSFPSGGANEQFF. The CDR3 region has the DNA TGTGCCAGCAGTTTTCCTAGCGGGGGGGCCAATGAGCAGTTCTTC.

This sequence joins TRBV5-1 and TRBJ2-7; TRBD1 matches 8 bases. Germline V lookup: CDR1 SGHRS, CDR2 YFSETQ. This CDR3 has 14 amino acids. The V and J ends lost 4 bases and 4 bases, in that order; junction bases with no gene match: 7. This chain's CDR3 is CASSSGQGGYEQYF. In nucleotides, the CDR3 is TGCGCCAGCAGCAGTGGACAGGGAGGTTACGAGCAGTACTTC.

This rearrangement joins TRBV11-2 to TRBJ2-3; D uncertain. CDR3 length: 15 residues. Per the germline V gene, CDR1 is SGHAT and CDR2 is FQNNGV. V gave up 5 bases and J gave up 0 bases, with 12 bases separating them. CDR3 bases: TGTGCCAGCAGCCCGTTCTATAGTAGCACAGATACGCAGTATTTT. Encoded protein: CASSPFYSSTDTQYF.

J is TRBJ1-2 and V is TRBV5-1, with a tentative D call TRBD1 (6 bases). This CDR3 contains 12 residues. Germline V gene sequence: CDR1 SGHRS, CDR2 YFSETQ. Trimming left V 0 bases short and J 6 bases short, with 6 bases between. Here the CDR3 DNA reads TGCGCCAGCAGCTTGGACAGGGATGGCTACACCTTC. This codes for CASSLDRDGYTF.

The chain recombines TRBV5-4 with TRBJ1-2; a weak D match, TRBD1 (5 bases). The CDR3 sequence is 16 residues long. Trimming removed 3 bases from V and 2 bases from J, with 17 bases in between. CDR1 and CDR2 from the germline V gene are SGHNT and YYREEE (reference sequence). For the CDR3, the DNA is TGTGCCAGCAGCTCGGGGGGGGGATCGCTAAACTATGGCTACACCTTC. Its protein is CASSSGGGSLNYGYTF.

The V and J genes are TRBV4-3 and TRBJ1-1; D remains ambiguous. The CDR3 length is 16 residues. The V gene lost 1 base and the J gene lost 1 base, with 13 bases spanning the gap. CDR1 is LGHNA and CDR2 is YSLEER in the germline V gene. The DNA for the CDR3 is TGCGCCAGCAGCCAAGGGCAGGCACGTACGAACACTGAAGCTTTCTTT. Amino acids: CASSQGQARTNTEAFF.

The V gene is TRBV6-5, the J gene TRBJ2-3; 11 bases line up with TRBD2. The CDR3 has 15 residues. Germline values: CDR1 MNHEY, CDR2 SVGAGI. The V and J ends lost 4 bases and 5 bases, in that order; junction bases with no gene match: 5. The CDR3 nucleotides read TGTGCCAGCAGTTTACTAGCGGGGGCGGGAGATACGCAGTATTTT. This codes for CASSLLAGAGDTQYF.

This clone was observed a single time. Distinct nucleotide sequences in the sample also encode this CDR3. This chain links TRBV9 with TRBJ2-5; TRBD2 matches 9 bases. This CDR3 region has 16 residues. Germline values: CDR1 SGDLS, CDR2 YYNGEE. Trimming at V came to 3 bases and at J to 2 bases, leaving 8 bases not matched to a gene. The CDR3: CASSAQISGGQETQYF. For the CDR3, the DNA is TGTGCCAGCAGCGCCCAGATTAGCGGGGGTCAAGAGACCCAGTACTTC.

This chain uses TRBV3-1 (or the pseudogene TRBV3-2) with TRBJ2-7, with D possibly being TRBD1 (6 bases). The CDR3 loop spans 13 amino acids. Trimming cost V 2 bases and J 3 bases, with 8 bases left between them. Germline V lookup: CDR1 LGHDT, CDR2 YNNKEL (reference sequence). CDR3 loop: CASSQRGYYEQYF. The CDR3 bases are TGTGCCAGCAGCCAAAGGGGGTACTACGAGCAGTACTTC.

On this clone itself: This specimen includes other DNA sequences encoding the same CDR3. V and J are TRBV3-1 (or the pseudogene TRBV3-2) and TRBJ2-5; D is unresolved. The CDR3 length is 13 residues. The germline V gene has CDR1 LGHDT and CDR2 YNNKEL (reference sequence). Trimming took off 1 base at V and 2 bases at J, with 5 bases between the two ends. This CDR3 reads CASSQGLQETQYF. In DNA, the CDR3 is TGTGCCAGCAGCCAAGGTCTTCAAGAGACCCAGTACTTC.

This sequence joins TRBV7-2 and TRBJ1-4, with 7 bases aligning to TRBD1. The CDR3 extends over 13 amino acids. Germline-derived CDR1 and CDR2 are SGHTA and FQGNSA. V was pared by 5 bases and J by 8 bases, with 5 bases of the junction left unmatched. CDR3 nucleotide sequence: TGTGCCAGCAGCCAGGGGGTTGGAGAAAAACTGTTTTTT. This sequence encodes CASSQGVGEKLFF. The variable domain in full, completed from reference TRBV7-2 and TRBJ1-4, reads GAGVSQSPSNKVTEKGKDVELRCDPISGHTALYWYRQSLGQGLEFLIYFQGNSAPDKSGLPSDRFSAERTGGSVSTLTIQRTQQEDSAVYLCASSQGVGEKLFFGSGTQLSVL.

The V call is TRBV24-1, the J call TRBJ1-2; 9 bases agree with TRBD1. Trimming removed 4 bases from V and 6 bases from J; junction bases left unmatched: 2. Germline CDR1 KGHDR, CDR2 SFDVKD. CDR3 length: 13 residues. For the CDR3, the DNA is TGTGCCACCAGTGACGGACAGGGGCATGGCTACACCTTC. It yields the protein CATSDGQGHGYTF.

V and J are TRBV5-5 and TRBJ1-4; D unresolved. This CDR3 is built from 14 residues. Trimming took 1 base from V and 4 from J, leaving 8 bases between them. Looked up from germline, CDR1 is SGHKS and CDR2 is YYEKEE (reference sequence). The chain's CDR3 is CASSLLEYNEKLFF. The DNA for the CDR3 is TGTGCCAGCAGCTTGTTAGAGTATAATGAAAAACTGTTTTTT.

The rearrangement uses TRBV12-3 or TRBV12-4 and TRBJ1-1, with D uncertain. The ends were cut back, 2 bases at V and 4 bases at J, with 5 bases in the middle. This CDR3 has 12 residues. Here the CDR3 DNA reads TGTGCCAGCAGTTTAAGCGGCACTGAAGCTTTCTTT. It translates to CASSLSGTEAFF.

This rearrangement joins TRBV6-5 to TRBJ2-1; 8 bases fit TRBD2. The CDR3 covers 14 residues. Per germline, CDR1 MNHEY and CDR2 SVGAGI. After removal of 3 bases from V and 3 bases from J, the junction contained 1 base not matched to a gene. In DNA, the CDR3 is TGTGCCAGCAGTTATGCGGGGGGCTACAATGAGCAGTTCTTC. Translation gives CASSYAGGYNEQFF.

V gene TRBV10-3 combines with J gene TRBJ1-6; 9 bases agree with TRBD1. CDR1 is ENHRY and CDR2 is SYGVKD in the germline V gene. This CDR3 has 16 amino acids. Unmatched junction bases numbered 8, after V lost 1 base and J lost 10 bases. Written as DNA, the CDR3 is TGTGCCATCAGTGAGTTTTTCGAGACAGGGGGGTCACCCCTCCACTTT. Translation: CAISEFFETGGSPLHF.

There are a few counts of this clone. The V call is TRBV6-2 or TRBV6-3, the J call TRBJ2-1; 7 bases match TRBD2. The CDR3 contains 15 residues. The trim removed 5 bases at V and 3 bases at J, leaving 7 bases unmatched. Germline V CDR1 and CDR2: MNHEY, SVGEGT. The CDR3 sequence is CASSRTSFIYNEQFF. The DNA of the CDR3 is TGTGCCAGCAGTCGGACTAGTTTTATCTACAATGAGCAGTTCTTC.

This clone came up once. V and J are TRBV29-1 and TRBJ1-2, with TRBD1 as a possible D gene (5 bases). Trimming pared 2 bases from V and 5 bases from J, leaving 18 bases between. Germline V gene lookup returns CDR1 SQVTM and CDR2 ANQGSEA. The CDR3 extends over 15 amino acids. The CDR3 DNA sequence: TGCAGCGTTGAAAAAGGACAACATGTGGCTTATGGCTACACCTTC. Encoded protein: CSVEKGQHVAYGYTF.

There are a few counts of this clone. The chain links TRBV12-3 or TRBV12-4 to TRBJ1-2; no clear D gene. The CDR3 spans 12 residues. V lost 3 bases to trimming and J lost 5 bases, with 7 bases between them. Here the CDR3 reads CASSFWQYGYTF. The CDR3 coding sequence is TGTGCCAGCAGTTTCTGGCAGTATGGCTACACCTTC.